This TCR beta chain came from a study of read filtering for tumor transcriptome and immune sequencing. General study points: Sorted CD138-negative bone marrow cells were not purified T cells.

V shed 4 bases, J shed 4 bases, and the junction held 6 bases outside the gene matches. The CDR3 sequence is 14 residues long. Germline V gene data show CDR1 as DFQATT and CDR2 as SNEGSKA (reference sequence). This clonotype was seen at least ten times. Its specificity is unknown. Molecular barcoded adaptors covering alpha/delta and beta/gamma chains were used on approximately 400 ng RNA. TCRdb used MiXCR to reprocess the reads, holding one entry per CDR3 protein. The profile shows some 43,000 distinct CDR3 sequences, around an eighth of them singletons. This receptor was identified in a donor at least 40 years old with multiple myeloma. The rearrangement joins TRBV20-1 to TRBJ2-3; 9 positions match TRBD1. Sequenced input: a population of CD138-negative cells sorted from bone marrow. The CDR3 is CSAIPGQGSDTQYF. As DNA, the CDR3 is TGCAGTGCTATTCCGGGACAGGGCTCAGATACGCAGTATTTT.